A selection of T cell receptor beta chains follows, all from one sample in a study of CD8+ T cells in alopecia areata. Libraries were prepared by immunoSEQ multiplex PCR; TCRdb keeps only in-frame clonotypes and omits some of them. The data hold some 130,000 clones, with around 56% observed a single time. The source was CD4+ T cells sorted from blood, collected at week 4, from a patient treated with tofacitinib. The receptors come from a human donor with alopecia areata. Both conserved end residues are part of each CDR3. The D gene is left open where the match is weak. Only part of the rows carry a size: once, few, many, or a class if the clone is expanded.

j_gene,d_gene,v_gene,abundance,len,CDR3aa,CDR3nt
TRBJ1-1,TRBD1,TRBV30,few,15,CAWTKNQRGPTEAFF,TGTGCCTGGACCAAAAACCAGAGGGGGCCCACTGAAGCTTTCTTT
TRBJ2-7,NA,TRBV4-2,NA,16,CASSQDWASEAYEQYF,TGTGCCAGCAGCCAAGATTGGGCTAGCGAGGCCTACGAGCAGTACTTC
TRBJ1-4,NA,TRBV6-6,many,15,CASRSPTGTHEKLFF,TGTGCCAGCAGGTCACCTACAGGGACTCATGAAAAACTGTTTTTT
TRBJ1-2,TRBD1,TRBV7-2,NA,14,CASRQSTGGLGYTF,TGTGCCAGCAGACAAAGTACAGGGGGCCTTGGCTACACCTTC
TRBJ2-3,TRBD2,TRBV30,few,15,CAWSGLAGARDTQYF,TGTGCCTGGAGTGGACTAGCGGGGGCCAGAGATACGCAGTATTTT
TRBJ1-4,NA,TRBV5-1,few,16,CASSLEGGRDNEKLFF,TGCGCCAGCAGCTTAGAAGGAGGCAGGGATAATGAAAAACTGTTTTTT
TRBJ2-3,TRBD2,TRBV7-9,NA,14,CATLAGGSTDTQYF,TGTGCCACCTTAGCGGGAGGGTCCACAGATACGCAGTATTTT
TRBJ2-4,NA,TRBV9,few,12,CASSPSRGERYF,TGTGCCAGCAGCCCCTCCCGAGGGGAAAGGTACTTC
TRBJ1-2,NA,TRBV19,NA,15,CASSIPTGFGYGYTF,TGTGCCAGTAGTATCCCCACAGGGTTCGGCTATGGCTACACCTTC
TRBJ2-5,NA,TRBV6-5,NA,13,CASSSALGETQYF,TGTGCCAGCAGTTCAGCCCTGGGGGAGACCCAGTACTTC
TRBJ2-1,NA,TRBV7-8,NA,11,CASSLVYEQFF,TGTGCCAGCAGCTTAGTCTATGAGCAGTTCTTC
TRBJ1-4,NA,TRBV6-5,NA,13,CASSYLGDEKLFF,TGTGCCAGCAGTTACCTAGGGGATGAAAAACTGTTTTTT
TRBJ1-1,NA,TRBV29-1,NA,13,CSVVGRMNTEAFF,TGCAGCGTTGTTGGCAGGATGAACACTGAAGCTTTCTTT
TRBJ2-7,NA,TRBV30,once,12,CAWSVSSYEQYF,TGTGCCTGGAGTGTCTCCTCCTACGAGCAGTACTTC
TRBJ1-5,NA,TRBV2,few,13,CASSSSGNQPQHF,TGTGCCAGCAGTTCCTCCGGAAATCAGCCCCAGCATTTT
TRBJ1-2,NA,TRBV19,few,13,CASSIAGPHGYTF,TGTGCCAGTAGTATAGCAGGGCCTCATGGCTACACCTTC
TRBJ2-5,TRBD1,TRBV7-6,NA,14,CASSSRQGPTTQYF,TGTGCCAGCAGCTCGAGACAGGGACCTACGACCCAGTACTTC
TRBJ2-1,TRBD2,TRBV9,NA,16,CASSPTGTSGGNEQFF,TGTGCCAGCAGCCCCACCGGGACTAGCGGGGGGAATGAGCAGTTCTTC
TRBJ2-7,NA,TRBV5-4,few,11,CASSLGYEQYF,TGTGCCAGCAGCTTGGGCTACGAGCAGTACTTC
TRBJ2-1,NA,TRBV4-2,NA,13,CASSQETHNEQFF,TGTGCCAGCAGCCAAGAGACCCACAATGAGCAGTTCTTC
TRBJ2-3,NA,TRBV30,NA,15,CAWSRGALRTDTQYF,TGTGCCTGGTCCAGGGGTGCGCTCCGCACTGATACGCAGTATTTT
TRBJ2-7,TRBD1,TRBV7-9,few,14,CASSLTGYSYEQYF,TGTGCCAGCAGCCTGACAGGGTACAGCTACGAGCAGTACTTC
TRBJ2-7,NA,TRBV25-1,NA,12,CASSRQAYEQYF,TGTGCCAGCAGTAGACAGGCCTACGAGCAGTACTTC
TRBJ1-2,NA,TRBV5-1,NA,14,CASSFVQGNYGYTF,TGCGCCAGCAGCTTTGTACAAGGGAACTATGGCTACACCTTC
TRBJ2-2,NA,TRBV30,few,15,CAWSPTGFHTGELFF,TGTGCCTGGAGTCCTACAGGGTTCCACACCGGGGAGCTGTTTTTT
TRBJ1-1,TRBD1,TRBV5-1,NA,13,CASTSTGATEAFF,TGCGCCAGCACCTCCACAGGGGCCACTGAAGCTTTCTTT
TRBJ1-2,TRBD1,TRBV30,once,15,CAWSANPHRGSGYTF,TGTGCCTGGAGTGCAAACCCCCACAGGGGCAGTGGCTACACCTTC
TRBJ2-7,TRBD1,TRBV29-1,NA,12,CSVGQDGYEQYF,TGCAGCGTGGGACAGGACGGTTATGAGCAGTACTTC
TRBJ1-2,TRBD1,TRBV29-1,NA,13,CSDRGPANYGYTF,TGCAGCGACAGGGGACCAGCTAACTATGGCTACACCTTC
TRBJ2-4,TRBD1,TRBV30,NA,13,CACGDRVKDIQYF,TGTGCCTGCGGGGACAGGGTCAAGGACATTCAGTACTTC
TRBJ2-2,TRBD2,TRBV30,NA,16,CAWSVFGSGGTGELFF,TGTGCCTGGAGTGTATTTGGTAGCGGGGGAACCGGGGAGCTGTTTTTT
TRBJ2-7,NA,TRBV7-2,few,15,CASSLVRRGSYEQYF,TGTGCCAGCAGCTTGGTCCGGAGGGGCTCCTACGAGCAGTACTTC
TRBJ1-5,NA,TRBV19,NA,17,CASSIVLGGSRNQPQHF,TGTGCCAGTAGTATAGTCTTGGGAGGCAGTCGCAATCAGCCCCAGCATTTT
TRBJ2-7,TRBD1,TRBV29-1,NA,12,CSARTGTDEQYF,TGCAGCGCTAGAACCGGGACAGACGAGCAGTACTTC
TRBJ2-5,NA,TRBV4-1,NA,14,CASSQVKLGETQYF,TGCGCCAGCAGCCAAGTTAAACTGGGAGAGACCCAGTACTTC
TRBJ2-1,NA,TRBV5-1,once,16,CASSSFRGSGVNEQFF,TGCGCCAGCAGCTCATTCCGGGGTTCAGGGGTTAATGAGCAGTTCTTC
TRBJ1-2,NA,TRBV6-5,NA,13,CASSPQLLYGYTF,TGTGCCAGCAGTCCACAGTTACTCTATGGCTACACCTTC
TRBJ2-5,NA,TRBV4-2,NA,16,CASSQGTGAYQETQYF,TGTGCCAGCAGCCAAGGAACCGGAGCGTACCAAGAGACCCAGTACTTC
TRBJ1-5,TRBD1,TRBV5-1,NA,14,CASSPTQGGQPQHF,TGCGCCAGCAGCCCAACACAGGGGGGGCAGCCCCAGCATTTT
TRBJ2-7,NA,TRBV18,NA,13,CASSPGRDSEQYF,TGTGCCAGCTCACCAGGGCGGGACTCCGAGCAGTACTTC